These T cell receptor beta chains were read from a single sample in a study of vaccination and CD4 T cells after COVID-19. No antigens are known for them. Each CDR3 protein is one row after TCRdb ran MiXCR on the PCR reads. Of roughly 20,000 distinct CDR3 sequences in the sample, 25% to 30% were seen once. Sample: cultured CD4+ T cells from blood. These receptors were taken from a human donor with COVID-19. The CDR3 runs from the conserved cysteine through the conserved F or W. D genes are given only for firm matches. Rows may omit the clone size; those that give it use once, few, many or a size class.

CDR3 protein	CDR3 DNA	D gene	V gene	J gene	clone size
CSARNGGERAFF	TGCAGTGCTAGGAACGGGGGTGAGCGAGCTTTCTTT	-	TRBV20-1	TRBJ1-1	few
CASSPVVGGDSPLHF	TGTGCCAGCAGCCCCGTTGTGGGAGGAGATTCACCCCTCCACTTT	-	TRBV7-2	TRBJ1-6	few
CSASQGGGYTF	TGCAGTGCTAGTCAGGGTGGTGGCTACACCTTC	-	TRBV20-1	TRBJ1-2	few
CSAVQGERVVGYTF	TGCAGTGCAGTACAGGGGGAACGGGTCGTAGGCTACACCTTC	TRBD1	TRBV20-1	TRBJ1-2	medium-sized
CASSVVRRGGYNEQFF	TGTGCCAGCAGTGTTGTTAGGCGGGGGGGCTACAATGAGCAGTTCTTC	TRBD2	TRBV2	TRBJ2-1	few
CASSQPLAGGRASTDTQYF	TGTGCCAGCAGCCAACCTCTAGCGGGCGGCCGCGCTAGCACAGATACGCAGTATTTT	TRBD2	TRBV11-1	TRBJ2-3	few
CASSLGDISYEQYF	TGTGCCAGCAGCTTAGGGGACATATCCTACGAGCAGTACTTC	-	TRBV7-2	TRBJ2-7	few
CASSEWTGTYEQYF	TGTGCCAGCAGTGAATGGACAGGAACCTACGAGCAGTACTTC	TRBD1	TRBV2	TRBJ2-7	-
CASSWMGPQNYNSPLHF	TGTGCCAGCAGTTGGATGGGCCCCCAGAATTATAATTCACCCCTCCACTTT	-	TRBV27	TRBJ1-6	-
CASSHGTSTDTQYF	TGTGCCAGCAGTCACGGTACTAGCACAGATACGCAGTATTTT	-	TRBV27	TRBJ2-3	-
CASSPSDGGVYEQYF	TGTGCCAGCAGCCCGTCGGATGGGGGGGTTTACGAGCAGTACTTC	TRBD2	TRBV7-2	TRBJ2-7	-
CASSTPTNTEAFF	TGTGCCAGCAGCACCCCGACGAACACTGAAGCTTTCTTT	-	TRBV5-4	TRBJ1-1	few
CASSRGTEGEPQHF	TGCGCCAGCAGCCGGGGGACCGAAGGAGAGCCCCAGCATTTT	-	TRBV5-1	TRBJ1-5	-